Sequencing of this TCR beta chain was carried out in a study of beta chain features in type 1 diabetes. Notes on the study in general: Healthy donors had naive, central memory and Treg TCRB repertoires that appeared less similar than those seen among patients. There was a moderate but significant shortening of TCRB CDR3s in all four CD4+ subsets of Type 1 diabetes patients.

Since all of the isolated RNA was reverse transcribed, expressed TCRB transcripts were what got sequenced. Generated by immunoSEQ multiplex PCR, the TCRdb table keeps only in-frame clones and is missing some. The sample yields more than 300,000 clones, over 13% seen once. The CDR3 covers 16 residues. Germline V gene data show CDR1 as SNHLY and CDR2 as FYNNEI. V dropped 8 bases and J dropped 0; count of bases not matched to a gene: 10. As regards this clone: The antigen is undetermined.

The genes are TRBV2 and TRBJ2-5; 9 positions agree with TRBD2. This sequence was found in a woman aged 18-29 years in good health. Material: naive CD4+ T cells from blood. The CDR3 here is CASALGASGNQETQYF. CDR3 in DNA: TGTGCCAGCGCTCTCGGGGCTAGCGGGAACCAAGAGACCCAGTACTTC.